What follows are 14 T cell receptor beta chains derived from one specimen sequenced in a study of cytomegalovirus exposure and HLA in healthy donors. The PCR was carried out with 60 Vbeta primers and 13 Jbeta primers. Generated by immunoSEQ multiplex PCR, the TCRdb table keeps only in-frame clones and is missing some. This sample has about 98,000 clones; approximately 82% occur once, and the top ten carry approximately 4%. Sequencing was carried out using PBMCs. All receptors come from a female donor in good health and CMV-seropositive.

CDR3 in amino acids: CASSLTGQNYGYTF. CDR3 coding DNA: TGTGCCAGCAGCCTTACCGGACAAAACTATGGCTACACCTTC. The chain joins TRBV5-5 to TRBJ1-2; a weak D match, TRBD1 (5 bases). Germline CDR1 SGHKS, CDR2 YYEKEE (reference sequence). V was pared by 4 bases and J by 2 bases, with 12 bases between. CDR3 length: 14 residues.

The chain couples TRBV4-2 to TRBJ1-1; D gene uncertain. This CDR3 spans 15 amino acids. Looked up from germline, CDR1 is LGHNA and CDR2 is YNFKEQ. Deletions cut 4 bases from V and 4 bases from J, with 16 bases between. For the CDR3, the DNA is TGTGCCAGCAGCCGTCCAACGGGGTCCCCCACTGAAGCTTTCTTT. Its protein is CASSRPTGSPTEAFF.

The chain employs TRBV19 and TRBJ2-7, with D perhaps matching TRBD1 (6 bases). Germline CDR1 reads LNHDA; CDR2 reads SQIVND (reference sequence). The CDR3 has 13 amino acids. V was cut by 5 bases and J by 2 bases, with 10 bases left in between. The chain's CDR3 is CASSVGQPYEQYF. Written as DNA, the CDR3 is TGTGCCAGTAGTGTCGGACAGCCCTACGAGCAGTACTTC.

The V and J genes are TRBV19 and TRBJ2-7; perhaps TRBD2 as D (5 bases). Per the germline V gene, CDR1 is LNHDA and CDR2 is SQIVND (reference sequence). This CDR3 is built from 12 residues. V lost 3 bases, J lost 5 bases, and 8 bases lay in between. The CDR3 loop is CASSISGDEQYF. DNA for the CDR3: TGTGCCAGTAGTATTTCCGGGGACGAGCAGTACTTC.

This clone was recorded once. The genes are TRBV29-1 and TRBJ2-7; 11 bases are shared with TRBD1. This CDR3 contains 13 residues. Germline trimming cut 7 bases from V and 3 bases from J; bases unmatched to any gene: 5. The V gene's germline CDR1 is SQVTM and CDR2 ANQGSEA. The CDR3, as DNA: TGCAGCGGAGGACAGGGGGCTCTCTACGAGCAGTACTTC. Translating gives CSGGQGALYEQYF.

This chain links TRBV6-6 with TRBJ1-6; 7 nucleotides match TRBD1. The germline V gene has CDR1 MNHNY and CDR2 SVGAGI (reference sequence). CDR3 length equals 15 residues. V trimming: 2 bases; J trimming: 9 bases; junction bases outside the gene matches: 7. The DNA of the CDR3 is TGTGCCAGCAGTTACGCTCCCGACAGGGTTTCACCCCTCCACTTT. Encoded protein: CASSYAPDRVSPLHF.

The CDR3 reads CASSTPGGRQGETQYF. CDR3 in DNA: TGTGCCAGCAGTACCCCTGGGGGGAGGCAGGGTGAGACCCAGTACTTC. The chain recombines TRBV28 with TRBJ2-5; TRBD2 might be the D (6 bases). Germline-derived CDR1 and CDR2 are MDHEN and SYDVKM. The CDR3 has 16 amino acids. V lost 5 bases to trimming and J lost 5 bases, with 21 bases between them.

The V and J genes are TRBV27 and TRBJ1-1; D unclear. The V gene's germline CDR1 is MNHEY and CDR2 SMNVEV (reference sequence). The V end lost 3 bases, the J end lost 1 base, and 12 bases lay between the germline ends. The CDR3 runs 15 residues. This CDR3 reads CASSFRGRANTEAFF. CDR3 in DNA: TGTGCCAGCAGTTTCCGCGGCAGAGCGAACACTGAAGCTTTCTTT.

The V and J genes are TRBV6-5 and TRBJ1-6; a possible D gene is TRBD1 (6 bases). Germline V gives CDR1 MNHEY, CDR2 SVGAGI. V shed 2 bases and J shed 6 bases, with 14 bases lying between them. CDR3 size: 16 residues. As DNA, the CDR3 is TGTGCCAGCAGTTACGTAACAGGGCCTCCTAATTCACCCCTCCACTTT. This sequence encodes CASSYVTGPPNSPLHF.

The chain uses TRBV29-1 and TRBJ1-1, with 8 nucleotides matching TRBD1. This CDR3 is built from 14 residues. Germline CDR1 is SQVTM and CDR2 is ANQGSEA. V lost 0 bases and J lost 9; bases outside the gene matches: 9. CDR3 in amino acids: CSVEDRGGDRKAFF. The DNA of the CDR3 is TGCAGCGTTGAAGATCGAGGGGGGGACAGGAAAGCTTTCTTT.

The gene calls are TRBV15 and TRBJ2-7; the D is unclear. Germline V gene sequence: CDR1 LNHNV, CDR2 YYDKDF (reference sequence). Trimming took 1 base from V and 2 from J, leaving 6 bases between them. This CDR3 is 13 amino acids long. The CDR3 region has the DNA TGTGCCACCAGCAGAGGGCGGACCTACGAGCAGTACTTC. Protein product: CATSRGRTYEQYF.

A remark on this clone: Other DNA sequences in this sample translate to the same CDR3. The rearrangement joins TRBV9 to TRBJ2-7; the match to TRBD1 covers 8 bases. Germline lookup yields CDR1 SGDLS and CDR2 YYNGEE. The CDR3 runs to 14 residues. With 4 bases clipped from V and 2 bases from J, the junction kept 5 bases outside the gene matches. CDR3 region: CASSPGTGAYEQYF. As DNA, the CDR3 is TGTGCCAGCAGCCCCGGGACAGGAGCCTACGAGCAGTACTTC.

This chain links TRBV6-1 with TRBJ1-3, with a weak D call TRBD1 (5 bases). V lost 6 bases, J lost 4 bases, and 16 bases lay in between. This CDR3 contains 15 residues. Germline V gene data show CDR1 as MNHNS and CDR2 as SASEGT. Here the CDR3 reads CASSADTAIGNTIYF. The DNA for the CDR3 is TGTGCCAGCAGCGCGGACACCGCAATCGGAAACACCATATATTTT.

This chain uses TRBV4-2 with TRBJ1-2; D is undetermined. V was cut by 4 bases and J by 5 bases, with 8 bases left in between. This CDR3 spans 12 amino acids. Per germline, CDR1 LGHNA and CDR2 YNFKEQ. The chain's CDR3 is CASSPDTYGYTF. The DNA of the CDR3 is TGTGCCAGCAGCCCCGACACTTATGGCTACACCTTC.